Following are 8 T cell receptor beta chains from one sample sequenced in a study of blood T cells in healthy people across ages. A J-beta primer mix and a sample-barcoded 5' primer were used in a second PCR of about 6 to 12 cycles. TCRdb fed the 5' RACE reads into MiXCR, producing one record per CDR3 protein. The sample lists roughly 1,800,000 distinct CDR3 sequences, just under 50% occurring once. Material for sequencing was blood. Source of these receptors: a woman in her 40s in good health.

This clonotype was picked up a small number of times. The rearrangement uses TRBV29-1 and TRBJ2-7; tentatively, D is TRBD1 or TRBD2 (5 bases each). Trimming shortened V by 8 bases and J by 7 bases, and 21 bases separated the two germline ends. Germline V gives CDR1 SQVTM, CDR2 ANQGSEA. CDR3 length: 13 residues. The CDR3 loop reads CSTKRDLEGEQYF. In DNA, the CDR3 is TGCAGCACCAAACGGGACCTCGAGGGGGAGCAGTACTTC.

V gene TRBV24-1 combines with J gene TRBJ2-6; no firm D call. This CDR3 contains 16 residues. V was trimmed by 6 bases and J by 0 bases, leaving 11 bases between them. Germline CDR1 reads KGHDR; CDR2 reads SFDVKD. In nucleotides, the CDR3 is TGTGCCACCAGTCCTAGGGCAGACTCTGGGGCCAACGTCCTGACTTTC. It yields the protein CATSPRADSGANVLTF.

The J gene is TRBJ2-3, the V gene TRBV28; 10 bases line up with TRBD2. Germline assignment: CDR1 MDHEN and CDR2 SYDVKM. The CDR3 is 17 residues long. Losses at the gene ends were 6 bases for V and 2 bases for J; bases not matched to a gene: 11. CDR3 in DNA: TGTGCCAGCAGCCTACCGGGACTAGCGCAAGACACAGATACGCAGTATTTT. Translation gives CASSLPGLAQDTDTQYF. The full variable domain, rest sourced from reference TRBV28 and TRBJ2-3, is DVKVTQSSRYLVKRTGEKVFLECVQDMDHENMFWYRQDPGLGLRLIYFSYDVKMKEKGDIPEGYSVSREKKERFSLILESASTNQTSMYLCASSLPGLAQDTDTQYFGPGTRLTVL.

This chain uses TRBV9 with TRBJ2-1; either TRBD1 or TRBD2 may fit D (5 bases each). Trimming pared 3 bases from V and 7 bases from J, leaving 20 bases between. Germline CDR1 reads SGDLS; CDR2 reads YYNGEE. CDR3 length: 16 amino acids. The CDR3 coding sequence is TGTGCCAGCAGCGCCCCCCACCGGGACCCTGGAAATGAGCAGTTCTTC. It translates to CASSAPHRDPGNEQFF.

This clonotype appeared a few times. The chain links TRBV7-9 to TRBJ2-7; D remains unclear. Germline lookup yields CDR1 SEHNR and CDR2 FQNEAQ (reference sequence). This CDR3 spans 13 amino acids. V shed 3 bases and J shed 6 bases, with 12 bases lying between them. Here the CDR3 reads CASSLEKGIEQYF. CDR3 coding DNA: TGTGCCAGCAGCTTGGAAAAAGGGATCGAGCAGTACTTC.

The J gene is TRBJ2-1, the V gene TRBV10-3; 9 bases map to TRBD1. This CDR3 is 14 amino acids long. The V gene's germline CDR1 is ENHRY and CDR2 SYGVKD. Trimming removed 5 bases from V and 5 bases from J; junction bases left unmatched: 4. For the CDR3, the DNA is TGTGCCATCAGTCCGGGACAGGGCCACAATGAGCAGTTCTTC. Translation gives CAISPGQGHNEQFF.

This clonotype was counted at least ten times. This chain joins TRBV7-2 and TRBJ2-5, with D unclear. The germline V gene encodes CDR1 SGHTA and CDR2 FQGNSA. The CDR3 sequence is 11 residues long. V dropped 3 bases and J dropped 5 bases, with 4 bases sitting between them. CDR3 nucleotides: TGTGCCAGCAGCTTGTTCGAGACCCAGTACTTC. The encoded protein is CASSLFETQYF. Looking up the rest from reference TRBV7-2 and TRBJ2-5 gives the full variable domain: GAGVSQSPSNKVTEKGKDVELRCDPISGHTALYWYRQSLGQGLEFLIYFQGNSAPDKSGLPSDRFSAERTGGSVSTLTIQRTQQEDSAVYLCASSLFETQYFGPGTRLLVL.

Turning to this clonotype: At one end the junction does not follow the germline gene, possibly because of a read error. CDR3 loop: CASSYDQGGTETQYF. The DNA of the CDR3 is TGTGCCAGCAGTTACGATCAGGGGGGAACAGAGACGCAGTATTTT. The chain carries TRBV6-6 and TRBJ2-3, with D perhaps TRBD1 (7 bases). The CDR3 has 15 amino acids. CDR1 MNHNY and CDR2 SVGAGI come from the germline V gene (reference sequence).